This passage covers 32 T cell receptor beta chains from one sample sequenced in a study of blood T cell repertoires in COVID-19 (dated by TCRdb to the early 2020s). Library preparation employed the immunoSEQ multiplex PCR assay. What TCRdb holds here is the immuneACCESS table cut down to in-frame rearrangements. Part of the clones is not present; checked against another copy, under half of the missing clones reflect an unresolved V gene, and the others are unexplained. In all, the sample holds tens of thousands of clones, and about nine tenths of those were seen once. 2.5% to 3% of the sample belongs to the ten largest clones. Material: peripheral blood. The receptors were gathered from a man older than 75 with acute or convalescent COVID-19.

V and J are TRBV10-3 and TRBJ2-1, with 7 bases matching TRBD1. The length of the CDR3 is 14 residues. With 5 bases clipped from V and 4 bases from J, the junction kept 5 bases outside the gene matches. The V gene's germline CDR1 is ENHRY and CDR2 SYGVKD. The CDR3 region has the DNA TGTGCCATCAGTACCGGGACAGAATACAATGAGCAGTTCTTC. Its protein product is CAISTGTEYNEQFF.

This clone appeared a few times. The chain joins TRBV7-2 to TRBJ1-1, with no clear D. The V gene's germline CDR1 is SGHTA and CDR2 FQGNSA. The length of the CDR3 is 13 residues. Trimming pared 5 bases from V and 0 bases from J, leaving 7 bases between. This CDR3 reads CASSQTLNTEAFF. The DNA of the CDR3 is TGTGCCAGCAGCCAGACATTGAACACTGAAGCTTTCTTT. The full variable domain, in which reference TRBV7-2 and TRBJ1-1 provide the parts outside the CDR3, is GAGVSQSPSNKVTEKGKDVELRCDPISGHTALYWYRQSLGQGLEFLIYFQGNSAPDKSGLPSDRFSAERTGGSVSTLTIQRTQQEDSAVYLCASSQTLNTEAFFGQGTRLTVV.

V is TRBV5-4 and J is TRBJ1-2, with TRBD1 as a possible D gene (5 bases). The V gene's germline CDR1 is SGHNT and CDR2 YYREEE (reference sequence). Trimming shortened V by 0 bases and J by 3 bases, and 6 bases separated the two germline ends. The CDR3 length is 13 residues. CDR3 sequence: CASSLARDYGYTF. The CDR3 DNA sequence: TGTGCCAGCAGCTTGGCCAGGGACTATGGCTACACCTTC.

The V gene is TRBV30, the J gene TRBJ2-3; D unresolved. Between the trimmed V and J ends, which lost 8 bases and 0 bases, there was a span of 12 bases. Per the germline V gene, CDR1 is GTSNPN and CDR2 is SVGIG (reference sequence). The length of the CDR3 is 13 residues. Here the CDR3 reads CARTMTSTDTQYF. Written as DNA, the CDR3 is TGTGCCCGAACGATGACTAGCACAGATACGCAGTATTTT.

This clone was detected a few times. The CDR3 DNA reads TGTGCCAGCAGCCCCAGGGCGCCCTATAATTCACCCCTCCACTTT. Protein sequence: CASSPRAPYNSPLHF. J is TRBJ1-6 and V is TRBV11-2, with TRBD1 as a possible D gene (5 bases). The germline CDR1 and CDR2 sequences are SGHAT and FQNNGV. Trimming left V 5 bases short and J 2 bases short, with 10 bases between. The CDR3 is made up of 15 amino acids.

V is TRBV4-1 and J is TRBJ2-1; 7 bases align to TRBD2. The J segment lost 0 bases and the V segment lost 1 base, leaving 12 bases of the junction unmatched. Per germline, CDR1 MGHRA and CDR2 YSYEKL. This CDR3 comprises 19 residues. In DNA form, the CDR3 reads TGCGCCAGCAGCCAAGCCGGGGGGATGGTAGGGGTCTCCTACAATGAGCAGTTCTTC. It encodes CASSQAGGMVGVSYNEQFF.

This clone has just one count. The CDR3 here is CASSKGGTLHGYTF. The DNA for the CDR3 is TGTGCCAGCAGCAAAGGCGGCACCCTGCATGGCTACACCTTC. V and J are TRBV21-1 and TRBJ1-2. TRBV21-1 is a known pseudogene. This CDR3 comprises 14 residues.

V usage is TRBV4-1 and J usage is TRBJ1-5; maybe TRBD1 (6 bases). CDR1 and CDR2 (germline): MGHRA, YSYEKL. The CDR3 is made up of 17 amino acids. The ends were cut back, 0 bases at V and 0 bases at J, with 12 bases in the middle. The CDR3 bases are TGCGCCAGCAGCCAAGAAGAGGGGGTTTATAGCAATCAGCCCCAGCATTTT. Protein product: CASSQEEGVYSNQPQHF.

The rearrangement links TRBV6-5 to TRBJ1-1; D may be TRBD1 (5 bases). Looked up from germline, CDR1 is MNHEY and CDR2 is SVGAGI. The length of the CDR3 is 14 residues. V lost 6 bases and J 8 bases, leaving 19 bases between the germline ends. The CDR3 DNA reads TGTGCCAGCAGCCCCCCGGGGGACTCTAGGGAAGCTTTCTTT. It yields the protein CASSPPGDSREAFF.

V and J are TRBV7-2 and TRBJ1-2, with a tentative D call TRBD1 (6 bases). V dropped 3 bases and J dropped 1 base, with 18 bases sitting between them. Germline V gives CDR1 SGHTA, CDR2 FQGNSA. The length of the CDR3 is 17 residues. In DNA form, the CDR3 reads TGTGCCAGCAGCTTCGGGGGGCAGCGCCAACTTAACTATGGCTACACCTTC. It translates to CASSFGGQRQLNYGYTF.

The chain employs TRBV6-5 and TRBJ2-1; TRBD2 agrees at 11 bases. The length of the CDR3 is 15 residues. The junction had 9 bases not matched to a gene; V was cut back by 4 bases and J by 10 bases. Germline lookup yields CDR1 MNHEY and CDR2 SVGAGI. The CDR3 sequence is CASSSLAGASREQFF. The CDR3 nucleotides read TGTGCCAGCAGTTCACTAGCGGGGGCCAGTCGGGAGCAGTTCTTC.

This chain uses TRBV7-2 with TRBJ2-5; D is ambiguous. The germline V gene encodes CDR1 SGHTA and CDR2 FQGNSA. The CDR3 totals 11 residues. V lost 6 bases, J lost 1 base, and 3 bases lay in between. CDR3 in DNA: TGTGCCAGCAGTATCCAAGAGACCCAGTACTTC. It encodes CASSIQETQYF.

This chain connects TRBV19 to TRBJ1-5; the D is unclear. The germline V and J ends were trimmed by 4 bases and 2 bases, with 6 bases remaining between them. Germline V lookup: CDR1 LNHDA, CDR2 SQIVND (reference sequence). The CDR3 is made up of 13 amino acids. This chain's CDR3 is CASSKSRNQPQHF. DNA of the CDR3: TGTGCCAGTAGTAAGAGTCGCAATCAGCCCCAGCATTTT. The whole variable domain, remainder taken from reference TRBV19 and TRBJ1-5, is DGGITQSPKYLFRKEGQNVTLSCEQNLNHDAMYWYRQDPGQGLRLIYYSQIVNDFQKGDIAEGYSVSREKKESFPLTVTSAQKNPTAFYLCASSKSRNQPQHFGDGTRLSIL.

This clone has just one count. The rearrangement links TRBV7-8 to TRBJ1-4; maybe TRBD1 (6 bases). V lost 0 bases, J lost 7 bases, and 15 bases lay in between. From germline, CDR1 is SGHVS and CDR2 FQNEAQ. CDR3 length: 16 residues. The CDR3 coding sequence is TGTGCCAGCAGCTTAGCCCACACAGGGATGATTGAAAAACTGTTTTTT. This translates into CASSLAHTGMIEKLFF.

The chain joins TRBV5-1 to TRBJ1-2, with TRBD1 as a possible D gene (5 bases). Trimming shortened V by 4 bases and J by 0 bases, and 10 bases separated the two germline ends. The CDR3 contains 14 residues. The germline V gene has CDR1 SGHRS and CDR2 YFSETQ. CDR3 sequence reads: CASSPGHANYGYTF. In DNA form, the CDR3 reads TGCGCCAGCAGCCCCGGACACGCTAACTATGGCTACACCTTC. The full variable domain, its missing parts supplied by reference TRBV5-1 and TRBJ1-2, is KAGVTQTPRYLIKTRGQQVTLSCSPISGHRSVSWYQQTPGQGLQFLFEYFSETQRNKGNFPGRFSGRQFSNSRSEMNVSTLELGDSALYLCASSPGHANYGYTFGSGTRLTVV.

CDR3 DNA sequence: TGTGCCAGCTCAGGCCGACAGCTAGCCTACGAGCAGTACTTC. It codes for CASSGRQLAYEQYF. The chain uses TRBV18 and TRBJ2-7; tentatively, D is TRBD1 (5 bases). V was clipped by 5 bases and J by 2 bases, with 13 bases between them. CDR1 and CDR2 (germline): KGHSH, LQKENI. The CDR3 totals 14 residues.

This clone was seen a few times. The chain joins TRBV6-4 to TRBJ2-3; 7 positions agree with TRBD2. CDR1 is MRHNA, CDR2 SNTAGT, per germline. This CDR3 has 14 amino acids. Losses at the gene ends were 2 bases for V and 5 bases for J; bases not matched to a gene: 4. CDR3: CASSDGGGGDTQYF. In nucleotides, the CDR3 is TGTGCCAGCAGTGACGGGGGGGGAGGAGATACGCAGTATTTT.

The rearrangement joins TRBV2 to TRBJ2-4; tentatively, D is TRBD1 (6 bases). The germline V gene encodes CDR1 SNHLY and CDR2 FYNNEI. The CDR3 is made up of 15 amino acids. The V end lost 1 base, the J end lost 4 bases, and 11 bases lay between the germline ends. CDR3 region: CASSEVGRGKNIQYF. The DNA for the CDR3 is TGTGCCAGCAGTGAAGTAGGCAGGGGTAAAAACATTCAGTACTTC.

V is TRBV2 and J is TRBJ1-4, with TRBD1 matching 8 bases. Germline trimming cut 7 bases from V and 5 bases from J; bases unmatched to any gene: 6. The CDR3 runs 14 residues. Germline lookup yields CDR1 SNHLY and CDR2 FYNNEI. The CDR3 DNA sequence: TGTGCCAGCAAGGCCGGGACAGGCAATGAAAAACTGTTTTTT. Amino acids: CASKAGTGNEKLFF.

The rearrangement joins TRBV7-8 to TRBJ2-1; D possibly corresponds to TRBD2 (6 bases). Germline V gene sequence: CDR1 SGHVS, CDR2 FQNEAQ. The CDR3 sequence is 15 residues long. The V end lost 1 base, the J end lost 7 bases, and 14 bases lay between the germline ends. The CDR3 DNA is TGTGCCAGCAGCTTAGTGGCCAGGAGGGTGAATGAGCAGTTCTTC. Translating gives CASSLVARRVNEQFF. The full variable domain, completed using reference TRBV7-8 and TRBJ2-1, is GAGVSQSPRYKVAKRGQDVALRCDPISGHVSLFWYQQALGQGPEFLTYFQNEAQLDKSGLPSDRFFAERPEGSVSTLKIQRTQQEDSAVYLCASSLVARRVNEQFFGPGTRLTVL.

This chain connects TRBV30 to TRBJ2-2, with TRBD1 matching 9 bases. CDR1 is GTSNPN, CDR2 SVGIG, per germline (reference sequence). The CDR3 has 12 residues. V lost 5 bases to trimming and J lost 6 bases; unmatched junction nucleotides: 1. Here the CDR3 reads CAWDRGSGELFF. The CDR3 DNA follows: TGTGCCTGGGACAGGGGGTCCGGGGAGCTGTTTTTT.

This chain uses TRBV6-1 with TRBJ1-5; 10 nucleotides match TRBD1. Unmatched junction bases numbered 9, after V lost 3 bases and J lost 1 base. Looked up from germline, CDR1 is MNHNS and CDR2 is SASEGT. This CDR3 comprises 18 residues. CDR3 residues: CASSEAGTGAGSNQPQHF. The CDR3 coding sequence is TGTGCCAGCAGTGAGGCCGGGACAGGGGCTGGAAGCAATCAGCCCCAGCATTTT.

The chain has TRBV12-5 and TRBJ2-2; the D gene is possibly TRBD2 (5 bases). CDR3 length: 18 amino acids. Germline assignment: CDR1 LGHNT and CDR2 FRNRAP. The V end was cut by 2 bases, the J end by 0 bases, with 16 bases between. The CDR3 here is CASGLYLGVASNTGELFF. In nucleotides, the CDR3 is TGTGCTAGTGGTTTGTATCTGGGCGTAGCGTCGAACACCGGGGAGCTGTTTTTT.

This chain uses TRBV5-1 with TRBJ2-7; 12 positions match TRBD2. CDR1 and CDR2 from the germline V gene are SGHRS and YFSETQ. J gave up 2 bases and V 4 bases, and 4 bases lay outside the gene matches. The CDR3 consists of 15 residues. Here the CDR3 DNA reads TGCGCCAGCAGCACGGGGACTAGCGGGCCCTACGAGCAGTACTTC. This sequence encodes CASSTGTSGPYEQYF.

This CDR3 reads CSVRRGGPYEQYF. The CDR3 DNA is TGCAGCGTCCGCCGGGGGGGCCCCTACGAGCAGTACTTC. The rearrangement links TRBV29-1 to TRBJ2-7, with TRBD2 matching over 8 bases. From germline, CDR1 is SQVTM and CDR2 ANQGSEA. V lost 6 bases to trimming and J lost 2 bases; unmatched junction nucleotides: 6. The CDR3 runs to 13 residues.

This chain connects TRBV6-5 to TRBJ2-7; D is possibly TRBD1 (5 bases). The CDR3 length is 15 residues. Trimming took 6 bases from V and 4 from J, leaving 19 bases between them. Germline CDR1 and CDR2: MNHEY and SVGAGI. CDR3 in amino acids: CASRYRQPEVYEQYF. The DNA of the CDR3 is TGTGCCAGCAGATACAGACAGCCTGAGGTTTACGAGCAGTACTTC.

Details on this clone: Other DNA sequences in this sample translate to the same CDR3. The genes are TRBV5-4 and TRBJ1-5; tentative D call: TRBD1 (5 bases). Germline CDR1 and CDR2: SGHNT and YYREEE (reference sequence). Trimming removed 0 bases at V and 2 bases at J, with 6 bases between. CDR3 length: 14 residues. DNA of the CDR3: TGTGCCAGCAGCTTGGCGGGGGGCAATCAGCCCCAGCATTTT. Its protein is CASSLAGGNQPQHF.

A few counts support this clone. The gene calls are TRBV2 and TRBJ1-2; 7 positions agree with TRBD1. V lost 11 bases and J lost 4; bases outside the gene matches: 10. This CDR3 is built from 13 residues. Germline CDR1 and CDR2: SNHLY and FYNNEI. This CDR3 reads CAGTGVGIYGYTF. Written as DNA, the CDR3 is TGTGCCGGAACAGGGGTGGGGATCTATGGCTACACCTTC.

The chain combines TRBV15 with TRBJ1-3; D not resolved. V lost 0 bases and J 4 bases, leaving 13 bases between the germline ends. There are 16 residues in the CDR3. Germline V gene lookup returns CDR1 LNHNV and CDR2 YYDKDF (reference sequence). The CDR3 sequence: CATSRDLAVRGNTIYF. The CDR3 DNA is TGTGCCACCAGCAGAGATCTGGCGGTGAGGGGAAACACCATATATTTT.

This clone has a single count. The chain is built from TRBV5-1 and TRBJ2-5; 10 positions match TRBD1. The CDR3 runs 15 residues. After removal of 4 bases from V and 4 bases from J, the junction contained 7 bases not matched to a gene. Germline loops: CDR1 SGHRS, CDR2 YFSETQ. This CDR3 is CASSLPGTGVETQYF. Here the CDR3 DNA reads TGCGCCAGCAGCCTCCCCGGGACAGGGGTAGAGACCCAGTACTTC.

This chain joins TRBV3-1 (or the pseudogene TRBV3-2) and TRBJ2-7; D gene uncertain. The V end was cut by 4 bases, the J end by 6 bases, with 10 bases between. Per germline, CDR1 LGHDT and CDR2 YNNKEL (reference sequence). The CDR3 contains 12 residues. Written as DNA, the CDR3 is TGTGCCAGCAGCCTAAACAGCCCCGAGCAGTACTTC. Amino acids: CASSLNSPEQYF.

The chain joins TRBV18 to TRBJ1-1, with 11 nucleotides matching TRBD1. The ends lost 3 bases at V and 4 bases at J; junction bases unmatched: 4. Germline lookup yields CDR1 KGHSH and CDR2 LQKENI. The CDR3 covers 15 residues. CDR3 bases: TGTGCCAGCTCACCCAGGGACAGGGGGGGCACTGAAGCTTTCTTT. It specifies CASSPRDRGGTEAFF.